Listed below are T cell receptor beta chains from one sample, sequenced in a study of regulatory T cells in long-lasting Graves disease. One entry per CDR3 protein, called by TCRdb with MiXCR from the multiplex PCR reads. The top ten clones hold approximately 12% of a sample with 530,000 or so distinct CDR3 sequences, roughly 15% of them seen once. These same data were also listed under a study on T cells in Graves' hyperthyroidism and ophthalmopathy.

The starting material was peripheral blood mononuclear cells (PBMCs), obtained at new diagnosis, from a patient treated with antithyroid drugs. The receptors shown here come from a man aged 18 to 29 with Graves disease. Each CDR3 is given with its conserved first and last residue. The order of the fields is clone size, J gene, D gene, V gene, CDR3 protein, CDR3 DNA. D genes are given only for firm matches. Some rows have no size entry. The others give once, few or many, or a class for an expanded clone.

clone_size: .
j_call: TRBJ1-1
d_call: .
v_call: TRBV7-3
cdr3_aa: CAGSLAAPLNTEAFF
cdr3_nt: TGTGCCGGCAGCTTAGCGGCACCTTTGAACACTGAAGCTTTCTTT

clone_size: .
j_call: TRBJ2-5
d_call: TRBD1
v_call: TRBV5-1
cdr3_aa: CASSLRGTGLETQYF
cdr3_nt: TGCGCCAGCAGCTTGAGGGGGACAGGGTTGGAGACCCAGTACTTC

clone_size: .
j_call: TRBJ2-7
d_call: .
v_call: TRBV6-1
cdr3_aa: CASREWRAEQYF
cdr3_nt: TGTGCCAGCAGGGAGTGGAGGGCCGAGCAGTACTTC

clone_size: .
j_call: TRBJ2-1
d_call: .
v_call: TRBV12-3/TRBV12-4
cdr3_aa: CASSSSGWAEAQFF
cdr3_nt: TGTGCCAGCAGTTCCTCCGGGTGGGCCGAAGCGCAGTTCTTC

clone_size: many
j_call: TRBJ1-5
d_call: TRBD1
v_call: TRBV2
cdr3_aa: CASSRRTGDHQPQHF
cdr3_nt: TGTGCCAGCTCTCGGCGGACAGGGGACCATCAGCCCCAGCATTTT

clone_size: few
j_call: TRBJ2-7
d_call: .
v_call: TRBV19
cdr3_aa: CASSITLPGPTPSYEQYF
cdr3_nt: TGTGCCAGTAGTATAACCCTCCCCGGACCTACTCCCTCCTACGAGCAGTACTTC

clone_size: few
j_call: TRBJ1-1
d_call: TRBD1
v_call: TRBV27
cdr3_aa: CASSQITTGHASQGGNTEAFF
cdr3_nt: TGTGCCAGCAGTCAGATAACGACGGGACACGCGTCGCAGGGGGGGAACACTGAAGCTTTCTTT

clone_size: .
j_call: TRBJ1-5
d_call: TRBD1
v_call: TRBV20-1
cdr3_aa: CSARDRLQGDQPQHF
cdr3_nt: TGCAGTGCTAGAGATCGGCTACAGGGGGACCAGCCCCAGCATTTT

clone_size: few
j_call: TRBJ1-2
d_call: .
v_call: TRBV6-2/TRBV6-3
cdr3_aa: CASGGWGGAGYTF
cdr3_nt: TGTGCCAGTGGTGGCTGGGGAGGTGCTGGCTACACCTTC

clone_size: .
j_call: TRBJ2-2
d_call: .
v_call: TRBV5-1
cdr3_aa: CASSFWEASNTGELFF
cdr3_nt: TGCGCCAGCAGCTTTTGGGAGGCTTCGAACACCGGGGAGCTGTTTTTT

clone_size: .
j_call: TRBJ1-4
d_call: TRBD1
v_call: TRBV7-2
cdr3_aa: CASSLMTGGAFGEKLFF
cdr3_nt: TGTGCCAGCAGCTTAATGACAGGGGGCGCGTTTGGTGAAAAACTGTTTTTT

clone_size: .
j_call: TRBJ2-7
d_call: TRBD1
v_call: TRBV30
cdr3_aa: CAWRLGGQARGEQYF
cdr3_nt: TGTGCCTGGAGACTGGGTGGACAGGCAAGGGGGGAGCAGTACTTC

clone_size: many
j_call: TRBJ2-7
d_call: .
v_call: TRBV6-1
cdr3_aa: CASSGAGGQSSLEQYF
cdr3_nt: TGTGCCAGCAGTGGAGCCGGCGGACAGAGCAGCCTCGAGCAGTACTTC

clone_size: many
j_call: TRBJ2-1
d_call: .
v_call: TRBV11-1
cdr3_aa: CASSLRYRGEAYNEQFF
cdr3_nt: TGTGCCAGCAGCTTAAGGTATAGGGGCGAGGCGTACAATGAGCAGTTCTTC

clone_size: .
j_call: TRBJ1-2
d_call: .
v_call: TRBV5-4
cdr3_aa: CASSLTGVSGYTF
cdr3_nt: TGTGCCAGCAGCTTGACAGGCGTGAGTGGCTACACCTTC

clone_size: many
j_call: TRBJ2-5
d_call: .
v_call: TRBV30
cdr3_aa: CAWSAQETQYF
cdr3_nt: TGTGCCTGGAGTGCGCAAGAGACCCAGTACTTC

clone_size: many
j_call: TRBJ2-7
d_call: TRBD2
v_call: TRBV7-9
cdr3_aa: CASSLDEREGFRYEQYF
cdr3_nt: TGTGCCAGCAGCTTAGATGAGCGGGAGGGCTTTAGGTACGAGCAGTACTTC

clone_size: many
j_call: TRBJ1-2
d_call: TRBD1
v_call: TRBV27
cdr3_aa: CASARGQGFYGYTF
cdr3_nt: TGTGCCAGCGCCCGAGGACAGGGGTTCTATGGCTACACCTTC

clone_size: many
j_call: TRBJ2-1
d_call: TRBD2
v_call: TRBV11-2
cdr3_aa: CASSSSAGRGNEQFF
cdr3_nt: TGTGCCAGCAGCTCATCTGCCGGGAGGGGAAATGAGCAGTTCTTC

clone_size: .
j_call: TRBJ2-1
d_call: .
v_call: TRBV29-1
cdr3_aa: CSPQRPNSYNEQSF
cdr3_nt: TGCAGCCCCCAGAGGCCGAACTCCTACAATGAGCAGTCCTTC

clone_size: .
j_call: TRBJ2-5
d_call: .
v_call: TRBV3-1
cdr3_aa: CASSLGGSNQETQYF
cdr3_nt: TGTGCCAGCAGCCTGGGAGGTTCTAATCAAGAGACCCAGTACTTC

clone_size: .
j_call: TRBJ2-1
d_call: TRBD2
v_call: TRBV5-8
cdr3_aa: CASSWRGSTAVYNEQFF
cdr3_nt: TGTGCCAGCAGCTGGCGGGGGTCCACCGCCGTCTACAATGAGCAGTTCTTC

clone_size: many
j_call: TRBJ2-1
d_call: .
v_call: TRBV29-1
cdr3_aa: CSVRDYNEQFF
cdr3_nt: TGCAGCGTCAGGGATTACAATGAGCAGTTCTTC

clone_size: many
j_call: TRBJ1-5
d_call: .
v_call: TRBV20-1
cdr3_aa: CSVQGPRSNQPQHF
cdr3_nt: TGCAGTGTGCAGGGTCCTCGAAGCAATCAGCCCCAGCATTTT

clone_size: many
j_call: TRBJ2-5
d_call: .
v_call: TRBV20-1
cdr3_aa: CSARRRGETQYF
cdr3_nt: TGCAGTGCTAGACGTAGGGGGGAGACCCAGTACTTC

clone_size: few
j_call: TRBJ1-2
d_call: .
v_call: TRBV30
cdr3_aa: CAWIELGPGGYTF
cdr3_nt: TGTGCCTGGATTGAACTCGGCCCGGGTGGCTACACCTTC

clone_size: .
j_call: TRBJ1-2
d_call: TRBD1
v_call: TRBV28
cdr3_aa: CASSLQPVETGIGGYTF
cdr3_nt: TGTGCCAGCAGTTTACAGCCGGTTGAGACAGGGATTGGGGGCTACACCTTC

clone_size: few
j_call: TRBJ2-1
d_call: .
v_call: TRBV5-4
cdr3_aa: CASSSTRNNEQFF
cdr3_nt: TGTGCCAGCAGCTCAACTAGAAACAATGAGCAGTTCTTC

clone_size: few
j_call: TRBJ2-2
d_call: .
v_call: TRBV20-1
cdr3_aa: CSARGGTIGPGELFF
cdr3_nt: TGCAGTGCAAGAGGGGGGACAATCGGGCCCGGGGAGCTGTTTTTT

clone_size: many
j_call: TRBJ1-5
d_call: .
v_call: TRBV27
cdr3_aa: CASSLWGDQPQHF
cdr3_nt: TGTGCCAGCAGTTTATGGGGGGATCAGCCCCAGCATTTT

clone_size: many
j_call: TRBJ2-7
d_call: TRBD2
v_call: TRBV2
cdr3_aa: CASSEVAGADQYF
cdr3_nt: TGTGCCAGCAGTGAAGTAGCGGGAGCTGATCAGTACTTC

clone_size: .
j_call: TRBJ2-2
d_call: .
v_call: TRBV20-1
cdr3_aa: CSARTGGSTGELFF
cdr3_nt: TGCAGTGCTAGAACGGGGGGCAGTACCGGGGAGCTGTTTTTT

clone_size: few
j_call: TRBJ1-2
d_call: .
v_call: TRBV27
cdr3_aa: CASSPWTPPNYGYTF
cdr3_nt: TGTGCCAGCAGTCCTTGGACTCCCCCTAACTATGGCTACACCTTC